The next 23 T cell receptor beta chains were all read from a single sample in a study of cytomegalovirus exposure and HLA in healthy donors. The PCR employed 60 Vbeta primers together with 13 Jbeta primers. Sequencing was performed with immunoSEQ multiplex PCR; in TCRdb, only in-frame clones are kept and a portion is missing. Here the sample spans 75,000 or so clones, about 66% being singletons. Source material: PBMCs. These receptors were obtained from a man between 35 and 55 years old in good health and CMV-seropositive.

This chain links TRBV30 with TRBJ2-7; D is ambiguous. The CDR3 is 14 amino acids. Germline CDR1 is GTSNPN and CDR2 is SVGIG (reference sequence). The V end lost 2 bases, the J end lost 3 bases, and 14 bases lay between the germline ends. CDR3 in amino acids: CAWSSVAVIYEQYF. CDR3 coding DNA: TGTGCCTGGAGTTCGGTAGCAGTTATCTACGAGCAGTACTTC.

The chain is built from TRBV28 and TRBJ2-1; 10 bases match TRBD1. CDR1 MDHEN and CDR2 SYDVKM come from the germline V gene. The V segment lost 7 bases and the J segment 4 bases; nucleotides outside the gene matches: 4. This CDR3 spans 14 amino acids. In nucleotides, the CDR3 is TGTGCCAGCACCCAGGGACAGGGGTACAATGAGCAGTTCTTC. Its translation is CASTQGQGYNEQFF.

As regards this clone: Other DNA sequences of this sample code for an identical CDR3. This chain uses TRBV2 with TRBJ1-5; a weak D match, TRBD1 (6 bases). CDR1 and CDR2 (germline): SNHLY, FYNNEI. The CDR3 extends over 13 amino acids. Trimming shortened V by 6 bases and J by 3 bases, and 9 bases separated the two germline ends. The CDR3 sequence is CASRDRFNQPQHF. CDR3 sequence (DNA): TGTGCCAGCAGAGACAGGTTCAATCAGCCCCAGCATTTT. Complete variable domain (other parts from reference TRBV2 and TRBJ1-5): EPEVTQTPSHQVTQMGQEVILRCVPISNHLYFYWYRQILGQKVEFLVSFYNNEISEKSEIFDDQFSVERPDGSNFTLKIRSTKLEDSAMYFCASRDRFNQPQHFGDGTRLSIL.

This chain connects TRBV13 to TRBJ2-3, with a weak D call TRBD2 (6 bases). In germline, CDR1 is PRHDT, CDR2 FYEKMQ (reference sequence). V lost 4 bases and J 0 bases, leaving 20 bases between the germline ends. CDR3 length: 18 residues. Written as DNA, the CDR3 is TGTGCCAGCAGCTCCCAGGAACGGGACTTCCTAAGCACAGATACGCAGTATTTT. This gives the protein CASSSQERDFLSTDTQYF.

This chain connects TRBV10-2 to TRBJ2-7, with TRBD2 matching 9 bases. J gave up 2 bases and V 6 bases, and 8 bases lay outside the gene matches. CDR1 is WSHSY, CDR2 SAAADI, per germline. This CDR3 has 15 residues. The DNA for the CDR3 is TGCGCCAGCAGGAGGGAGGCGGGGGGGCCCTACGAGCAGTACTTC. This gives the protein CASRREAGGPYEQYF.

V gene TRBV7-6 combines with J gene TRBJ1-4; D is unresolved. The V end lost 5 bases, the J end lost 8 bases, and 9 bases lay between the germline ends. This CDR3 has 12 residues. Germline values: CDR1 SGHVS, CDR2 FNYEAQ. CDR3 nucleotide sequence: TGTGCCAGCAGCCATCTCCGGGAAAAACTGTTTTTT. It codes for CASSHLREKLFF.

This clone was counted once. The DNA for the CDR3 is TGTGCCAGTAGTAAGCGCCTGGACTACGAGCAGTACTTC. As protein: CASSKRLDYEQYF. V gene TRBV19 combines with J gene TRBJ2-7; D ambiguous. The germline gives CDR1 LNHDA, CDR2 SQIVND (reference sequence). V was trimmed by 4 bases and J by 3 bases, leaving 10 bases between them. The CDR3 runs to 13 residues. Full variable domain (rest looked up from reference TRBV19 and TRBJ2-7): DGGITQSPKYLFRKEGQNVTLSCEQNLNHDAMYWYRQDPGQGLRLIYYSQIVNDFQKGDIAEGYSVSREKKESFPLTVTSAQKNPTAFYLCASSKRLDYEQYFGPGTRLTVT.

This clone is a singleton in its sample. V gene TRBV11-3 combines with J gene TRBJ1-1; 8 bases fit TRBD1. From germline, CDR1 is SGHNT and CDR2 YENEEA. This CDR3 contains 15 residues. Germline trimming cut 1 base from V and 7 bases from J; bases unmatched to any gene: 8. This chain's CDR3 is CASSLVGQGLHEAFF. The CDR3 DNA is TGTGCCAGCAGCTTAGTCGGACAGGGACTTCATGAAGCTTTCTTT.

J is TRBJ1-5 and V is TRBV5-4; a possible D gene is TRBD1 (5 bases). CDR3 length equals 14 residues. Germline CDR1 is SGHNT and CDR2 is YYREEE (reference sequence). The ends were cut back, 0 bases at V and 1 base at J, with 5 bases in the middle. CDR3 residues: CASSLAGSNQPQHF. CDR3 bases: TGTGCCAGCAGCTTGGCAGGGAGCAATCAGCCCCAGCATTTT. Drawing the rest from reference TRBV5-4 and TRBJ1-5, the complete variable domain is ETGVTQSPTHLIKTRGQQVTLRCSSQSGHNTVSWYQQALGQGPQFIFQYYREEENGRGNFPPRFSGLQFPNYSSELNVNALELDDSALYLCASSLAGSNQPQHFGDGTRLSIL.

About this clone: The missing conserved phenylalanine or tryptophan at the end of this CDR3 makes a read error likely. The DNA is left out, because the CDR3 cannot be placed on it with certainty; the CDR3 is given as TCRdb lists it. This sequence joins TRBV6-6 and TRBJ1-3; the table assigns TRBD1, which was not confirmed against the DNA. The CDR3 has 13 residues if both end residues are counted. In germline, CDR1 is MNHNY, CDR2 SVGAGI (reference sequence). The CDR3 is CASSSPVLKTISL.

This clone was observed a handful of times. This sequence joins TRBV7-9 and TRBJ2-1; 7 bases agree with TRBD2. Trimming took 10 bases from V and 8 from J; bases not matched to a gene: 11. CDR3 size: 13 residues. The V gene's germline CDR1 is SEHNR and CDR2 FQNEAQ (reference sequence). The CDR3 DNA reads as TGTGCCACCCGGGGGGTAATGATCGATGAGCAGTTCTTC. This codes for CATRGVMIDEQFF.

The genes are TRBV5-4 and TRBJ2-5; possible D gene TRBD1, 6 bases. V dropped 0 bases and J dropped 3 bases, with 9 bases sitting between them. The CDR3 is made up of 14 amino acids. Germline loops: CDR1 SGHNT, CDR2 YYREEE (reference sequence). CDR3 amino acids: CASSLDRAEETQYF. Here the CDR3 DNA reads TGTGCCAGCAGCTTGGACAGGGCAGAAGAGACCCAGTACTTC.

This clone was seen a handful of times. This chain links TRBV7-2 with TRBJ2-7, with 7 bases lining up with TRBD1. The V gene end was trimmed by 3 bases and the J gene end by 2 bases; junction bases not matched to a gene: 7. Germline CDR1 SGHTA, CDR2 FQGNSA. The CDR3 has 15 residues. This chain's CDR3 is CASSFVTGDPYEQYF. CDR3 in DNA: TGTGCCAGCAGCTTTGTTACAGGGGATCCCTACGAGCAGTACTTC.

J is TRBJ1-1 and V is TRBV6-7, with D hard to call. TRBV6-7 is given ORF status, its function remaining uncertain. This CDR3 is 13 amino acids long. V was shortened by 6 bases and J by 0 bases, with 8 bases between the two germline ends. CDR3 bases: TGTGCCAGCAGCCTCACAGTGAACACTGAAGCTTTCTTT. The encoded protein is CASSLTVNTEAFF.

The rearrangement uses TRBV5-8 and TRBJ2-4; TRBD2 is a possible D gene (5 bases). This CDR3 is built from 14 residues. Trimming left V 4 bases short and J 4 bases short, with 12 bases between. Germline V gene lookup returns CDR1 SGHTS and CDR2 YDEGEE. This CDR3 is CASSPTTMKNIQYF. Here the CDR3 DNA reads TGTGCCAGCAGCCCGACTACCATGAAAAACATTCAGTACTTC.

The chain carries TRBV7-8 and TRBJ2-1, with 9 bases lining up with TRBD1. The CDR3 loop spans 16 amino acids. Per germline, CDR1 SGHVS and CDR2 FQNEAQ. Losses at the gene ends were 0 bases for V and 3 bases for J; bases not matched to a gene: 3. The CDR3 coding sequence is TGTGCCAGCAGCTTAGCAGACAGGGGGGGCTACAATGAGCAGTTCTTC. It is translated as CASSLADRGGYNEQFF.

The V and J genes are TRBV9 and TRBJ1-1; no definite D call. Trimming shortened V by 0 bases and J by 5 bases, and 14 bases separated the two germline ends. This CDR3 has 15 residues. Germline loops: CDR1 SGDLS, CDR2 YYNGEE. The CDR3 here is CASSVGETLGTEAFF. In DNA form, the CDR3 reads TGTGCCAGCAGCGTAGGGGAGACCCTGGGAACTGAAGCTTTCTTT. The complete variable domain, with remaining parts taken from reference TRBV9 and TRBJ1-1, reads DSGVTQTPKHLITATGQRVTLRCSPRSGDLSVYWYQQSLDQGLQFLIQYYNGEERAKGNILERFSAQQFPDLHSELNLSSLELGDSALYFCASSVGETLGTEAFFGQGTRLTVV.

V is TRBV6-1 and J is TRBJ1-5, with D maybe TRBD1 (6 bases). Germline CDR1 is MNHNS and CDR2 is SASEGT. The CDR3 covers 15 residues. Trimming removed 4 bases at V and 6 bases at J, with 16 bases between. CDR3 nucleotide sequence: TGTGCCAGCAGTGTGATTACAGGGAACGGTCAGCCCCAGCATTTT. Translating it yields CASSVITGNGQPQHF.

In this sample, this clone is medium-sized. The gene calls are TRBV5-1 and TRBJ1-5, with D unclear. CDR3 size: 14 residues. The V and J ends lost 6 bases and 0 bases respectively, with 10 bases between them. The germline V gene encodes CDR1 SGHRS and CDR2 YFSETQ. The DNA of the CDR3 is TGCGCCAGCAAATTTGAGGGTAGCAATCAGCCCCAGCATTTT. This encodes CASKFEGSNQPQHF.

The chain links TRBV28 to TRBJ2-7; maybe TRBD2 (7 bases). CDR1 and CDR2 (germline): MDHEN, SYDVKM. Trimming pared 6 bases from V and 0 bases from J, leaving 15 bases between. The CDR3 contains 15 residues. The CDR3 spells CASSPGGHSSYEQYF. As DNA, the CDR3 is TGTGCCAGCAGCCCGGGGGGCCACAGCTCCTACGAGCAGTACTTC.

The chain employs TRBV15 and TRBJ2-7, with D hard to call. The CDR3 is made up of 13 amino acids. Trimming cost V 5 bases and J 3 bases, with 11 bases left between them. The V gene's germline CDR1 is LNHNV and CDR2 YYDKDF (reference sequence). CDR3 bases: TGTGCCACCAGCGGTCAAGTGAGCTACGAGCAGTACTTC. It codes for CATSGQVSYEQYF.

The genes are TRBV6-5 and TRBJ1-1, with D perhaps TRBD1 (5 bases). Germline CDR1 MNHEY, CDR2 SVGAGI. Trimming left V 6 bases short and J 5 bases short, with 16 bases between. This CDR3 contains 14 residues. Written as DNA, the CDR3 is TGTGCCAGCAGACTCTCAGGGAAGGGGACTGAAGCTTTCTTT. Its translation is CASRLSGKGTEAFF.

In its sample, this clone was seen once. The chain has TRBV28 and TRBJ2-7; D perhaps matches TRBD1 (5 bases). The germline CDR1 and CDR2 sequences are MDHEN and SYDVKM. The CDR3 length is 16 residues. Trimming took off 4 bases at V and 0 bases at J, with 16 bases between the two ends. The CDR3, as DNA: TGTGCCAGCAGTTCGTTTAGGAGACAGCGCTCCTACGAGCAGTACTTC. It yields the protein CASSSFRRQRSYEQYF.